The T cell receptor (beta chain) described here comes from a study of cytomegalovirus exposure and HLA in healthy donors. PCR was performed using 60 Vbeta and 13 Jbeta primers. The data were produced by immunoSEQ multiplex PCR, yet TCRdb's version contains in-frame clones alone and is incomplete. The table has some 110,000 clones, approximately 58% seen once. Worth noting for this clone: This sample also contains other DNA sequences that code for the same CDR3.

The sequence was obtained from a woman between 25 and 40 years old in good health and CMV-seronegative. The sequenced sample consisted of PBMCs.

This CDR3 reads CASSPGTGNTEAFF. CDR3 bases: TGTGCCAGCTCACCAGGGACAGGGAACACTGAAGCTTTCTTT. The chain joins TRBV18 to TRBJ1-1; 8 nucleotides agree with TRBD1. This CDR3 is built from 14 residues. Germline assignment: CDR1 KGHSH and CDR2 LQKENI. Losses at the gene ends were 2 bases for V and 1 base for J; bases not matched to a gene: 0. Drawing the rest from reference TRBV18 and TRBJ1-1, the complete variable domain is NAGVMQNPRHLVRRRGQEARLRCSPMKGHSHVYWYRQLPEEGLKFMVYLQKENIIDESGMPKERFSAEFPKEGPSILRIQQVVRGDSAAYFCASSPGTGNTEAFFGQGTRLTVV.